The T cell receptor (beta chain) described here comes from a study of neoadjuvant anti-PD-1 for oral cavity cancer. V gave up 0 bases and J gave up 4 bases, with 8 bases separating them. Germline lookup yields CDR1 SGHRS and CDR2 YFSETQ. CDR3 length: 13 residues. Sequenced by immunoSEQ multiplex PCR; TCRdb stores in-frame clones only, minus some. The table includes more than 25,000 clones, 70% to 80% detected once. Study-wide results and caveats: PBMC Gini-index clonality exceeded responders' in non-responders post-nivolumab.

With regard to this clone: Its specificity is not known.

The time point was: after neoadjuvant nivolumab, at surgical resection. The patients had HPV-negative, locally advanced oral cavity squamous cell carcinoma. The gene calls are TRBV5-1 and TRBJ2-7; perhaps TRBD1 as D (6 bases). Here the sequenced sample was PBMCs, taken after nivolumab (anti-PD-1) treatment. This clonotype was sampled from a person aged 35 to 85 with oral cavity squamous cell carcinoma. CDR3 sequence reads: CASSLGTDYEQYF. The CDR3 bases are TGCGCCAGCAGCTTGGGGACAGATTACGAGCAGTACTTC. The full variable domain, its missing parts supplied by reference TRBV5-1 and TRBJ2-7, is KAGVTQTPRYLIKTRGQQVTLSCSPISGHRSVSWYQQTPGQGLQFLFEYFSETQRNKGNFPGRFSGRQFSNSRSEMNVSTLELGDSALYLCASSLGTDYEQYFGPGTRLTVT.